This T cell receptor beta chain was sequenced in a study of early T cells in non-severe SARS-CoV-2 infection. Germline lookup yields CDR1 SGHRS and CDR2 YFSETQ. V lost 0 bases and J 4 bases, leaving 10 bases between the germline ends. The CDR3 sequence is 14 residues long. In TCRdb, the 5' RACE reads were re-called with MiXCR into one record per CDR3 protein. The table records about 35,000 distinct CDR3 sequences, about 6% of them present only once. This clonotype has only a few counts. The receptor's source is an adult who was a healthcare worker with PCR-confirmed SARS-CoV-2 infection or an uninfected control (not recorded which). This sequence joins TRBV5-1 and TRBJ2-5, with no clear D. Sequencing was done on a sample of whole blood. The CDR3 DNA follows: TGCGCCAGCAGCTTGGTTCCGGGTACAGAGACCCAGTACTTC. Residues: CASSLVPGTETQYF.